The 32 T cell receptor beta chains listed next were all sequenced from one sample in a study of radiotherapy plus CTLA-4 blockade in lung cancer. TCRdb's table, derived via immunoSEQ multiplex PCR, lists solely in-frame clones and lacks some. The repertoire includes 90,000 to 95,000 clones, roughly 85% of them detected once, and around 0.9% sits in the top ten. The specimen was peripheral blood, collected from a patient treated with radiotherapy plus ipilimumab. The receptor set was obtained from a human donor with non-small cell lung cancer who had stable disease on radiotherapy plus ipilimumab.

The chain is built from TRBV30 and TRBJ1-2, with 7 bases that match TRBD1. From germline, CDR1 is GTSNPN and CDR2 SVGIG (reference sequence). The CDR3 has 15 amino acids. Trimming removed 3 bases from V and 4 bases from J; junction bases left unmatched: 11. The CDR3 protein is CAWRLPGQIVYGYTF. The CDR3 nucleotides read TGTGCCTGGAGACTACCGGGACAGATAGTCTATGGCTACACCTTC.

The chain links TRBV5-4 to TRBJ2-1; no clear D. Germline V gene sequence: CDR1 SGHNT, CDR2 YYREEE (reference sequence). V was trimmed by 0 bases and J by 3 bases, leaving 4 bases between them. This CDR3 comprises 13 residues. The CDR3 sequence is CASSLDSYNEQFF. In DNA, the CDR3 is TGTGCCAGCAGCTTGGACAGCTACAATGAGCAGTTCTTC. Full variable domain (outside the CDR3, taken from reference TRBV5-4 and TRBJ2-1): ETGVTQSPTHLIKTRGQQVTLRCSSQSGHNTVSWYQQALGQGPQFIFQYYREEENGRGNFPPRFSGLQFPNYSSELNVNALELDDSALYLCASSLDSYNEQFFGPGTRLTVL.

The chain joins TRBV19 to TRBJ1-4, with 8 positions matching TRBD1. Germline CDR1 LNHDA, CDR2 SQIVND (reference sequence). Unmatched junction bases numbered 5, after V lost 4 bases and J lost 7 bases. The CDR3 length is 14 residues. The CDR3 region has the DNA TGTGCCAGTAGTACCTCAGGGGGCAGTGAAAAACTGTTTTTT. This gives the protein CASSTSGGSEKLFF. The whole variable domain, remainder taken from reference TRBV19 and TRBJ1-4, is DGGITQSPKYLFRKEGQNVTLSCEQNLNHDAMYWYRQDPGQGLRLIYYSQIVNDFQKGDIAEGYSVSREKKESFPLTVTSAQKNPTAFYLCASSTSGGSEKLFFGSGTQLSVL.

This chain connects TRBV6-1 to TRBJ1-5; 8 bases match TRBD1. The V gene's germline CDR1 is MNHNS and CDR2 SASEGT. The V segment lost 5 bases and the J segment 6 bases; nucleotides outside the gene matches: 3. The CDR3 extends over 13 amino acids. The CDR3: CASSPDRGQPQHF. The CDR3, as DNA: TGTGCCAGCAGTCCCGACAGGGGTCAGCCCCAGCATTTT.

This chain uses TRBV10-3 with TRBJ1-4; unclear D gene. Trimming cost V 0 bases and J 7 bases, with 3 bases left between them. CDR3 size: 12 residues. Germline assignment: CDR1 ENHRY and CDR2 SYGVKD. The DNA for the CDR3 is TGTGCCATCAGTGAGTCGAGTGAAAAACTGTTTTTT. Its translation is CAISESSEKLFF.

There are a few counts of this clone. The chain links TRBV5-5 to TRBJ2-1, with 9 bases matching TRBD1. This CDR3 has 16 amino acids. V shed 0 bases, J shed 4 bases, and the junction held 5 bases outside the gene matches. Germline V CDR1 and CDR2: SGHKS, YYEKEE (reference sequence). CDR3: CASSLEMTGGYNEQFF. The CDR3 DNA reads TGTGCCAGCAGCTTGGAAATGACAGGGGGGTACAATGAGCAGTTCTTC. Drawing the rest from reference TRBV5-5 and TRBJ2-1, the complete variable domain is DAGVTQSPTHLIKTRGQQVTLRCSPISGHKSVSWYQQVLGQGPQFIFQYYEKEERGRGNFPDRFSARQFPNYSSELNVNALLLGDSALYLCASSLEMTGGYNEQFFGPGTRLTVL.

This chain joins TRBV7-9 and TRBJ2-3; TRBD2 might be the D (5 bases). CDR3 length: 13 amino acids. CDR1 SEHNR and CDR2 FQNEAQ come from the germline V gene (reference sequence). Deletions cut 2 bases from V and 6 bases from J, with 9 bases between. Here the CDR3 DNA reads TGTGCCAGCAGCTTATATTCGGGGGATACGCAGTATTTT. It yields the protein CASSLYSGDTQYF.

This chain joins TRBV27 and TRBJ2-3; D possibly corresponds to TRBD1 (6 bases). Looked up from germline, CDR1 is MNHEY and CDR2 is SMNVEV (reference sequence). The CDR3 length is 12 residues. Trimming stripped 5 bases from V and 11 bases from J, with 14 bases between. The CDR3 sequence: CASSPQGLGQYF. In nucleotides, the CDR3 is TGTGCCAGCAGTCCACAGGGCCTTGGGCAGTATTTT.

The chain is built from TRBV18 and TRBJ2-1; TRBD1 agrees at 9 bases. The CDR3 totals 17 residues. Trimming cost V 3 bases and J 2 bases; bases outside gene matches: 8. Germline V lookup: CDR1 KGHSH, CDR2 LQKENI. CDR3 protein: CASSPQGTGLPYNEQFF. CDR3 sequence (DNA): TGTGCCAGCTCACCCCAAGGGACAGGGTTACCCTACAATGAGCAGTTCTTC. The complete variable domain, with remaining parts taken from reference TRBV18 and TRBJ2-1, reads NAGVMQNPRHLVRRRGQEARLRCSPMKGHSHVYWYRQLPEEGLKFMVYLQKENIIDESGMPKERFSAEFPKEGPSILRIQQVVRGDSAAYFCASSPQGTGLPYNEQFFGPGTRLTVL.

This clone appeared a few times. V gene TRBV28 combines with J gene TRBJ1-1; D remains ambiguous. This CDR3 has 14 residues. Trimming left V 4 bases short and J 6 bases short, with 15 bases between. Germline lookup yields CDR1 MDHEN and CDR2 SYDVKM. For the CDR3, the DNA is TGTGCCAGCAGTTCTGGAGGTTCTGACGCTGAAGCTTTCTTT. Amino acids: CASSSGGSDAEAFF.

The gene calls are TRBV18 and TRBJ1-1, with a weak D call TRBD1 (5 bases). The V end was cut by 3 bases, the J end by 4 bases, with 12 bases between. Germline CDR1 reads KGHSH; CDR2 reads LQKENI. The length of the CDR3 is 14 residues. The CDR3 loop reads CASSPRAWSTEAFF. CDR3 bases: TGTGCCAGCTCACCCAGGGCTTGGAGCACTGAAGCTTTCTTT. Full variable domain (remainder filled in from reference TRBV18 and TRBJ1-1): NAGVMQNPRHLVRRRGQEARLRCSPMKGHSHVYWYRQLPEEGLKFMVYLQKENIIDESGMPKERFSAEFPKEGPSILRIQQVVRGDSAAYFCASSPRAWSTEAFFGQGTRLTVV.

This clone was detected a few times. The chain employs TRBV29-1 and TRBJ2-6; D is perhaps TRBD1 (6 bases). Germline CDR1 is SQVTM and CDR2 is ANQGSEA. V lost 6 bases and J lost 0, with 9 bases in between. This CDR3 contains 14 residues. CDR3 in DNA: TGCAGCGTGTACAGGGACTCTGGGGCCAACGTCCTGACTTTC. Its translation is CSVYRDSGANVLTF.

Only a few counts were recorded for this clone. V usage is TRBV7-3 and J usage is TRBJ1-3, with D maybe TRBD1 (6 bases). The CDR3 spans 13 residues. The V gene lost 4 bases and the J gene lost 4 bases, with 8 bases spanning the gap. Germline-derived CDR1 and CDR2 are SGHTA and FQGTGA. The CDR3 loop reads CASSSDRGNTIYF. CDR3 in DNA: TGTGCCAGCAGCTCGGACAGAGGAAACACCATATATTTT. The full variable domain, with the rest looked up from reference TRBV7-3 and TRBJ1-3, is GAGVSQTPSNKVTEKGKYVELRCDPISGHTALYWYRQSLGQGPEFLIYFQGTGAADDSGLPNDRFFAVRPEGSVSTLKIQRTERGDSAVYLCASSSDRGNTIYFGEGSWLTVV.

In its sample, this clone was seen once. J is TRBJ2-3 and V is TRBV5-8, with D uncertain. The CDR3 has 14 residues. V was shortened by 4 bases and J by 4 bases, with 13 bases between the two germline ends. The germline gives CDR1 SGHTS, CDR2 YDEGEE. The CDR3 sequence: CASSKTIRADTQYF. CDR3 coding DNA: TGTGCCAGCAGCAAAACCATCCGGGCAGATACGCAGTATTTT.

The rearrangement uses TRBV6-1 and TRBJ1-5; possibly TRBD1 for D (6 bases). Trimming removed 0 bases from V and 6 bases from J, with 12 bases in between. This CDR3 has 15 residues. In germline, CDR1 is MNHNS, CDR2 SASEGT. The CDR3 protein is CASSEAGGVAQPQHF. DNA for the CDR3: TGTGCCAGCAGTGAAGCAGGGGGGGTTGCTCAGCCCCAGCATTTT.

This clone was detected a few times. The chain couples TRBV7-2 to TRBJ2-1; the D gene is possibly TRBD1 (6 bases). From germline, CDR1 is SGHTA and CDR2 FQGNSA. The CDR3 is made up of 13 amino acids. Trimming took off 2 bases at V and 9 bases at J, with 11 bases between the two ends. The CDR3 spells CASSLTGNGEQFF. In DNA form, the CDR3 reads TGTGCCAGCAGCTTAACAGGGAACGGTGAGCAGTTCTTC.

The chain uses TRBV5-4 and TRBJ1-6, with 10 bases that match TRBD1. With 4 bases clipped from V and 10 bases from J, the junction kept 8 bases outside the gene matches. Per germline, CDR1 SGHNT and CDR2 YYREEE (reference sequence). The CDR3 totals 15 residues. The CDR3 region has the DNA TGTGCCAGCAGCAGGGGACAGGGGATTTTGTCACCCCTCCACTTT. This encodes CASSRGQGILSPLHF. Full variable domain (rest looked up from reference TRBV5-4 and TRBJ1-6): ETGVTQSPTHLIKTRGQQVTLRCSSQSGHNTVSWYQQALGQGPQFIFQYYREEENGRGNFPPRFSGLQFPNYSSELNVNALELDDSALYLCASSRGQGILSPLHFGNGTRLTVT.

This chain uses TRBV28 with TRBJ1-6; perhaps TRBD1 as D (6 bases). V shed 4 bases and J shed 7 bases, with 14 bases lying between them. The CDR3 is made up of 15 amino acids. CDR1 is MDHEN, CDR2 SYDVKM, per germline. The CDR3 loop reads CASSSTGTMNSPLHF. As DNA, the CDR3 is TGTGCCAGCAGTTCAACCGGGACAATGAATTCACCCCTCCACTTT.

In nucleotides, the CDR3 is TGTGCCAGCAGCCCCAGGGGGGGGGAAGATACGCAGTATTTT. Residues: CASSPRGGEDTQYF. The chain combines TRBV5-6 with TRBJ2-3, with D possibly being TRBD1 or TRBD2 (7 bases each). V shed 4 bases and J shed 5 bases, with 14 bases lying between them. CDR3 length: 14 residues. Germline V gene lookup returns CDR1 SGHDT and CDR2 YYEEEE.

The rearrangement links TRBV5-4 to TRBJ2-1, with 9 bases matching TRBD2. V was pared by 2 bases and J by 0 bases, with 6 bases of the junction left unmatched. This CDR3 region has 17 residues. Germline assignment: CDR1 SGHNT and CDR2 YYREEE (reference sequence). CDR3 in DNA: TGTGCCAGCAGCTTCGGCGGGAGGGCCCGCTCCTACAATGAGCAGTTCTTC. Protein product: CASSFGGRARSYNEQFF.

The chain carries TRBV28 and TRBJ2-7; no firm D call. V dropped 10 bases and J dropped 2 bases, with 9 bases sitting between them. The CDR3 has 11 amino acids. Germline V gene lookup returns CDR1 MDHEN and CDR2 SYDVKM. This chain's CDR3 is CATGLTYEQYF. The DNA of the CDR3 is TGTGCCACGGGCCTTACCTACGAGCAGTACTTC.

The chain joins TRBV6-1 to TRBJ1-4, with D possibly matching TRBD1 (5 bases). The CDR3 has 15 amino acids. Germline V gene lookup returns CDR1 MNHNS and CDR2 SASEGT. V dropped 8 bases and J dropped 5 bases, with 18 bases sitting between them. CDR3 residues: CASGQRGVGNEKLFF. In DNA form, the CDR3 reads TGTGCCAGCGGTCAGAGGGGAGTCGGAAATGAAAAACTGTTTTTT.

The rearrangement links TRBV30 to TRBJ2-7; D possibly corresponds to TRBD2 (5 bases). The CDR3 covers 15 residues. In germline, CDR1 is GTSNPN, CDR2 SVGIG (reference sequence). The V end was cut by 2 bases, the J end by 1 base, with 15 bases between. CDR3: CAWSTRGSASYEQYF. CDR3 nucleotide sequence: TGTGCCTGGAGTACACGCGGGTCAGCTTCCTACGAGCAGTACTTC.

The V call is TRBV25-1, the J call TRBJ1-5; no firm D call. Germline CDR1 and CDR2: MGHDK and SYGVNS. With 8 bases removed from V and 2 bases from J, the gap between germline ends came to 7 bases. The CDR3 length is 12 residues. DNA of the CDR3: TGTGCCAGCCGGTCTGGCAATCAGCCCCAGCATTTT. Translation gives CASRSGNQPQHF.

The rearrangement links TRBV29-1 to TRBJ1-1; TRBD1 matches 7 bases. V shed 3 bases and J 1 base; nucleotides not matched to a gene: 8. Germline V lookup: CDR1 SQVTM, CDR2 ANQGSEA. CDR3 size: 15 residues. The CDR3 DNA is TGCAGCGTTGATCTGAGACAGGGAACGAACACTGAAGCTTTCTTT. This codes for CSVDLRQGTNTEAFF.

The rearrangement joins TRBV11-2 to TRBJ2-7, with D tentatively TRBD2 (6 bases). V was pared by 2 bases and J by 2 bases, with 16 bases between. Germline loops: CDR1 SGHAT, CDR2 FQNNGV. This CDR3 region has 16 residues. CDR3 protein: CASSLLVGRGPYEQYF. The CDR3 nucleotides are TGTGCCAGCAGCTTACTTGTCGGGAGAGGACCCTACGAGCAGTACTTC.

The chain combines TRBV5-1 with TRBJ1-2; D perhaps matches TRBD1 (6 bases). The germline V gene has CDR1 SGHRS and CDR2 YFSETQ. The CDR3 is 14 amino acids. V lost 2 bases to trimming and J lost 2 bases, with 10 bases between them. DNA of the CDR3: TGCGCCAGCAGCTTAGCAGGGGAGAACTATGGCTACACCTTC. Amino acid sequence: CASSLAGENYGYTF.

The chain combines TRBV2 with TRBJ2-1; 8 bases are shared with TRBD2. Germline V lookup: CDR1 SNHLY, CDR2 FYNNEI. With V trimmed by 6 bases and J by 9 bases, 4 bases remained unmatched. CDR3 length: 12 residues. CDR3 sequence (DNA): TGTGCCAGCAGCGGGGGGGGAGCTGAGCAGTTCTTC. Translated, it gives CASSGGGAEQFF.

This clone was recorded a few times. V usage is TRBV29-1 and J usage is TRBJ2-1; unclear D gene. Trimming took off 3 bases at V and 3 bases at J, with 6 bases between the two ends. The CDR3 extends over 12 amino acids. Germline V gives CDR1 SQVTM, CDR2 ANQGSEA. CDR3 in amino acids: CSVEAVYNEQFF. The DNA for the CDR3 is TGCAGCGTTGAGGCGGTCTACAATGAGCAGTTCTTC.

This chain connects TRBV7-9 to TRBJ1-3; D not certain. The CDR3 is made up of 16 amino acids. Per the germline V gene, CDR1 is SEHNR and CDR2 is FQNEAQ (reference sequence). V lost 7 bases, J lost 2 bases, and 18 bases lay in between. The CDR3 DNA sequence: TGTGCCAGCAACCCAAACAGTAAATCCGCTGGAAACACCATATATTTT. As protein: CASNPNSKSAGNTIYF. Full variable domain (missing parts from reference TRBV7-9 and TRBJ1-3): DTGVSQNPRHKITKRGQNVTFRCDPISEHNRLYWYRQTLGQGPEFLTYFQNEAQLEKSRLLSDRFSAERPKGSFSTLEIQRTEQGDSAMYLCASNPNSKSAGNTIYFGEGSWLTVV.

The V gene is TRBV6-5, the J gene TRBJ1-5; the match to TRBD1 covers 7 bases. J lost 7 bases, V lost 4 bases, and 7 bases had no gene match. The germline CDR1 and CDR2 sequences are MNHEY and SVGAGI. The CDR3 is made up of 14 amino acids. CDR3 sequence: CASSSPGGGQPQHF. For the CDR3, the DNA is TGTGCCAGCAGTTCCCCAGGGGGAGGCCAGCCCCAGCATTTT.

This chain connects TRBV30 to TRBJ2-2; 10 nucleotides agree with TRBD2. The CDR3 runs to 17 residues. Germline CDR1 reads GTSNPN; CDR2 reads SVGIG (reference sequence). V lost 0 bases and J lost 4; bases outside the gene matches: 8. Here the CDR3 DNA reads TGTGCCTGGAGTGTACGAATAAGCGGGAGGGCCACCGGGGAGCTGTTTTTT. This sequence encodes CAWSVRISGRATGELFF.